This TCR beta chain comes out of a study of tumor and adjacent non-tumor tissue in lung cancer. Three rounds of nested PCR, following a modified ARM-PCR protocol, produced the TCRbeta library. TCRdb re-called the multiplex PCR reads through MiXCR, storing one row per CDR3 protein. The sample yields roughly 75,000 distinct CDR3 sequences, 60% to 80% seen once. The CDR3 contains 13 residues. Germline V lookup: CDR1 MNHEY, CDR2 SVGEGT. With respect to this clonotype: At one end, the junction sequence differs from germline, possibly due to a read error.

RNA was extracted from bulk tissue without any cell sorting. This sequence was found in a woman aged 45-65 years with non-small cell lung cancer. The sequencing input was lung tumor tissue. The chain joins TRBV6-2 or TRBV6-3 to TRBJ2-1; no definite D call. The CDR3, as DNA: TGTGCCAGTAGTTACTCGATTCGCCATGAACAGTCCTTC. It specifies CASSYSIRHEQSF.